This T cell receptor beta chain is drawn from a study of T-cell memory formation after mild COVID-19. Whole-study context: Largely, TCR clusters stayed within a single donor.

TCRdb called the 5' RACE reads again in MiXCR, with one record for every CDR3 protein. The repertoire holds some 120,000 distinct CDR3 sequences, with more than 15% as singletons. This CDR3 spans 14 amino acids. The germline V gene encodes CDR1 LNHDA and CDR2 SQIVND (reference sequence). Trimming left V 5 bases short and J 7 bases short, with 14 bases between. Study-wide results and caveats: From day 15 to 85, contracting clones were balanced between CD4 and CD8, whereas later expanders leaned toward CD4+. Some responding clones appeared in pre-infection memory, suggesting cross-reactive memory joined. CD4+ contracting clones lay mainly in CM and EM, CD8+ ones in EMRA.

On this clonotype itself: The antigen remains undetermined.

Sequencing used PBMCs or a T cell subset sorted from them (not recorded which). The source is an adult woman who had mild COVID-19 (a few samples of this study predate the infection). Cell type and time point are not known. The V call is TRBV19, the J call TRBJ2-2; the D gene is possibly TRBD2 (5 bases). In DNA form, the CDR3 reads TGTGCCAGTAGTTTCGGACTTGAGGGCGGGGAGCTGTTTTTT. It translates to CASSFGLEGGELFF.